This entry concerns a single T cell receptor beta chain. As yet, its antigen is unknown. TCRdb processed the reads anew with MiXCR; each CDR3 protein has one entry. Of roughly 920,000 distinct CDR3 sequences in the sample, around 31% were seen once. The entry originates in a study of T cell repertoires in cytomegalovirus infection. This sequence was found in a human donor in good health (CMV status not recorded). Some clones in this sample may be carry-over from other donors' samples. The sample in question was cultured CD8+ T cells from PBMCs, obtained from culture after CMV antigen stimulation.

This CDR3 reads CASSRLGGALYNEQFF. Here the CDR3 DNA reads TGTGCCAGCAGTCGACTCGGAGGGGCGCTATACAATGAGCAGTTCTTC. The gene calls are TRBV6-5 and TRBJ2-1; tentative D call: TRBD2 (6 bases). The CDR3 has 16 amino acids. Germline V gives CDR1 MNHEY, CDR2 SVGAGI. The V end lost 5 bases, the J end lost 4 bases, and 18 bases lay between the germline ends.